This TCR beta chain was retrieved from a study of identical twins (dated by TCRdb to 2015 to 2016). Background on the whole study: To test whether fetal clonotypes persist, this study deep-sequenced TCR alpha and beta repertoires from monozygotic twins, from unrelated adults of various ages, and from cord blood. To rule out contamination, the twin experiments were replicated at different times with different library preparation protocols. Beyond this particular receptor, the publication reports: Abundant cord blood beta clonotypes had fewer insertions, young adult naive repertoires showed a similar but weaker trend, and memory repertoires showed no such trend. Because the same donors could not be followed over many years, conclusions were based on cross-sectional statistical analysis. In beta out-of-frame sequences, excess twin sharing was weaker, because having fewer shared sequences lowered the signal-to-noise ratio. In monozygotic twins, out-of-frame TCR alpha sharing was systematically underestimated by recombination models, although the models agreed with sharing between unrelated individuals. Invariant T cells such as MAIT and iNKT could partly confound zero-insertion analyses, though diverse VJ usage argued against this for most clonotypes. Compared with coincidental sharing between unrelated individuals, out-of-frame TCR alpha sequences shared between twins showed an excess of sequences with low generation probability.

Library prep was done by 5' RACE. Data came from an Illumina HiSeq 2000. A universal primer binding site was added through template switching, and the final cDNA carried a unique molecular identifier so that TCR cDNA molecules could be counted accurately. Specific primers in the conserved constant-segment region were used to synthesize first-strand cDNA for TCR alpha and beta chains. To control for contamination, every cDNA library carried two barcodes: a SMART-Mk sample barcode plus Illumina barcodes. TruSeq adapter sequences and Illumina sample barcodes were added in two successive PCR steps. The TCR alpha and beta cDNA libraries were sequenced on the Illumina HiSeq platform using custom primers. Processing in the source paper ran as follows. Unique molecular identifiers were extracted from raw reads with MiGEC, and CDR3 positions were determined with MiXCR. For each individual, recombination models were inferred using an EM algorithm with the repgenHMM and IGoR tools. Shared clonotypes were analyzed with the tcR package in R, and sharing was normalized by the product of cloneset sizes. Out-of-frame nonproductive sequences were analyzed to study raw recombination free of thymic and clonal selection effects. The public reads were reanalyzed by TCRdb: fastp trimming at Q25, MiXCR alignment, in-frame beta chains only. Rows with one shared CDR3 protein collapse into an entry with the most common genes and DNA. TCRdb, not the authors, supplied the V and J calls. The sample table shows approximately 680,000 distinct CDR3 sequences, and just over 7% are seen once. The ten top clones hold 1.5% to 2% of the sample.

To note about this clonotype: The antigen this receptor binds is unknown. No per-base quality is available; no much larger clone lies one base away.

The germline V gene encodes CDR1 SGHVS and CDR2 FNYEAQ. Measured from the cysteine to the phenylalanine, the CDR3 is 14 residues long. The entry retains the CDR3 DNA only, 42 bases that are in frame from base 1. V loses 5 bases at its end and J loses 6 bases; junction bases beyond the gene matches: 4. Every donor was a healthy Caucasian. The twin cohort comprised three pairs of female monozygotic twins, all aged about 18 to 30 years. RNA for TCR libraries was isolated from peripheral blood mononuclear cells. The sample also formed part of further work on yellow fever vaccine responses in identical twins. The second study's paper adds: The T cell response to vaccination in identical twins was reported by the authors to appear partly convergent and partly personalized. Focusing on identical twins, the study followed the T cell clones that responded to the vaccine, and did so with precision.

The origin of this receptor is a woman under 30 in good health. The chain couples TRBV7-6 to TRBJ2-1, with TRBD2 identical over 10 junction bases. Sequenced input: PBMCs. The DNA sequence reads TGTGCCAGCAGCGAGCGGGGGGGCCTCAATGAGCAGTTCTTC. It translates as CASSERGGLNEQFF.